The 5 T cell receptor beta chains reported below all come from one sample, sequenced in a study of PD-L1 blockade in urothelial cancer. Generated by immunoSEQ multiplex PCR, the TCRdb table keeps only in-frame clones and is missing some. The sample consists of roughly 91,000 clones, under 90% of them appearing once. Time point denoted: pretreatment peripheral blood. The input for sequencing was PBMCs, taken around atezolizumab (anti-PD-L1) treatment. These receptors originate from a man aged 55 to 69 with urothelial cancer.

This chain uses TRBV5-1 with TRBJ2-5; D may be TRBD1 (6 bases). The CDR3 covers 15 residues. V lost 4 bases and J 3 bases, leaving 16 bases between the germline ends. CDR1 is SGHRS, CDR2 YFSETQ, per germline. The DNA for the CDR3 is TGCGCCAGCAGCCGGGTTTCTTGGACAGAAGAGACCCAGTACTTC. Its protein is CASSRVSWTEETQYF.

This chain connects TRBV10-3 to TRBJ2-7; 11 positions match TRBD1. From germline, CDR1 is ENHRY and CDR2 SYGVKD. V dropped 3 bases and J dropped 5; count of bases not matched to a gene: 6. This CDR3 contains 15 residues. CDR3 residues: CAISDSGQGAHEQYF. The CDR3 DNA follows: TGTGCCATCAGTGATTCTGGACAGGGGGCCCACGAGCAGTACTTC.

V is TRBV5-1 and J is TRBJ2-2; 8 bases agree with TRBD2. With V trimmed by 4 bases and J by 2 bases, 7 bases remained unmatched. Germline values: CDR1 SGHRS, CDR2 YFSETQ. CDR3 length: 16 amino acids. The CDR3 region has the DNA TGCGCCAGCAGCCCCCGAGCGGGAGAAAACACCGGGGAGCTGTTTTTT. Translating gives CASSPRAGENTGELFF.

This chain uses TRBV7-9 with TRBJ1-1, with 8 nucleotides matching TRBD1. The CDR3 runs 15 residues. The junction had 11 bases not matched to a gene; V was cut back by 5 bases and J by 6 bases. Germline values: CDR1 SEHNR, CDR2 FQNEAQ (reference sequence). This CDR3 is CASSPGQVRSAEAFF. The DNA for the CDR3 is TGTGCCAGCAGCCCGGGACAGGTGAGATCCGCTGAAGCTTTCTTT.

This clone showed up just a few times. This chain joins TRBV6-5 and TRBJ1-2; D ambiguous. Germline-derived CDR1 and CDR2 are MNHEY and SVGAGI. This CDR3 is built from 15 residues. V lost 3 bases to trimming and J lost 2 bases, with 13 bases between them. This CDR3 is CASSYAARVNYGYTF. The CDR3 bases are TGTGCCAGCAGTTATGCCGCGAGGGTGAACTATGGCTACACCTTC.